A selection of T cell receptor beta chains follows, all from one sample in a study of T cells in Graves' hyperthyroidism and ophthalmopathy. Each CDR3 protein is one row after TCRdb ran MiXCR on the multiplex PCR reads. The repertoire holds 620,000 or so distinct CDR3 sequences, with about 15% as singletons. Sequenced: blood. These receptors were collected from a woman aged 45 to 65 with Graves' ophthalmopathy. Each CDR3 is given with its conserved first and last residue. The D gene is left open where the match is weak. Size is omitted from some rows. Given values are once, few, many or a class for expanded clones.

j_call: TRBJ1-1
clone_size: many
d_call: -
v_call: TRBV6-5
cdr3_aa: CASSYSPSTEAFF
cdr3_nt: TGTGCCAGCAGTTACTCCCCCTCCACTGAAGCTTTCTTT

j_call: TRBJ2-2
clone_size: many
d_call: -
v_call: TRBV7-2
cdr3_aa: CASSSYPRFAGELFF
cdr3_nt: TGTGCCAGCAGCTCGTACCCTAGGTTCGCCGGGGAGCTGTTTTTT

j_call: TRBJ2-7
clone_size: many
d_call: -
v_call: TRBV6-1
cdr3_aa: CASSEGSGGAYEQYF
cdr3_nt: TGTGCCAGCAGCGAAGGAAGCGGAGGGGCCTACGAGCAGTACTTC

j_call: TRBJ1-5
clone_size: many
d_call: -
v_call: TRBV28
cdr3_aa: CASSLTARNQPQHF
cdr3_nt: TGTGCCAGCAGTTTAACCGCCAGAAATCAGCCCCAGCATTTT

j_call: TRBJ2-7
clone_size: -
d_call: -
v_call: TRBV29-1
cdr3_aa: CSGVEAWGYEQYF
cdr3_nt: TGCAGCGGGGTGGAGGCTTGGGGCTACGAGCAGTACTTC

j_call: TRBJ1-4
clone_size: many
d_call: TRBD1
v_call: TRBV18
cdr3_aa: CASSPFKSRRGQGNEKLFF
cdr3_nt: TGTGCCAGCTCACCATTTAAAAGCCGGCGGGGACAGGGGAATGAAAAACTGTTTTTT

j_call: TRBJ1-4
clone_size: -
d_call: -
v_call: TRBV5-6
cdr3_aa: CASSRQRNEKLFF
cdr3_nt: TGTGCCAGCAGCCGACAAAGGAATGAAAAACTGTTTTTT

j_call: TRBJ2-7
clone_size: many
d_call: -
v_call: TRBV29-1
cdr3_aa: CSVEGQGPYEQYF
cdr3_nt: TGCAGCGTTGAGGGTCAGGGGCCCTACGAGCAGTACTTC

j_call: TRBJ1-3
clone_size: few
d_call: -
v_call: TRBV16
cdr3_aa: CASSPPLRPGNTIYF
cdr3_nt: TGTGCCAGCAGCCCTCCCTTGAGACCTGGAAACACCATATATTTT

j_call: TRBJ2-7
clone_size: -
d_call: TRBD1
v_call: TRBV14
cdr3_aa: CASSRYDRGYEQYF
cdr3_nt: TGTGCCAGCAGCCGATACGACAGGGGCTACGAGCAGTACTTC

j_call: TRBJ2-1
clone_size: many
d_call: -
v_call: TRBV12-3/TRBV12-4
cdr3_aa: CASRPRGTANNEQFF
cdr3_nt: TGTGCCAGCAGACCCCGCGGGACTGCTAACAATGAGCAGTTCTTC

j_call: TRBJ2-5
clone_size: many
d_call: -
v_call: TRBV5-1
cdr3_aa: CASSLTWEQETQYF
cdr3_nt: TGCGCCAGCAGCTTGACCTGGGAGCAAGAGACCCAGTACTTC

j_call: TRBJ2-1
clone_size: many
d_call: TRBD2
v_call: TRBV12-3/TRBV12-4
cdr3_aa: CASSFGTSGRANEQFF
cdr3_nt: TGTGCCAGCAGTTTTGGGACTAGCGGGAGGGCCAATGAGCAGTTCTTC

j_call: TRBJ2-7
clone_size: many
d_call: -
v_call: TRBV15
cdr3_aa: CATSRVWAPSDEQYF
cdr3_nt: TGTGCCACCAGCAGAGTGTGGGCCCCCTCTGACGAGCAGTACTTC

j_call: TRBJ1-2
clone_size: few
d_call: TRBD1
v_call: TRBV29-1
cdr3_aa: CGVPRQGGYGYTF
cdr3_nt: TGCGGCGTTCCACGACAGGGCGGCTATGGCTACACCTTC

j_call: TRBJ2-3
clone_size: few
d_call: -
v_call: TRBV29-1
cdr3_aa: CSVAGRNTDTQYF
cdr3_nt: TGCAGCGTCGCCGGGAGAAACACAGATACGCAGTATTTT

j_call: TRBJ1-5
clone_size: many
d_call: -
v_call: TRBV27
cdr3_aa: CASSSYTGNRGQPQHF
cdr3_nt: TGTGCCAGCAGTTCGTACACAGGGAATCGCGGTCAGCCCCAGCATTTT

j_call: TRBJ2-3
clone_size: few
d_call: TRBD2
v_call: TRBV19
cdr3_aa: CASRPSGRSWFVDTQYF
cdr3_nt: TGTGCCAGTAGACCTAGCGGGAGGTCTTGGTTCGTAGATACGCAGTATTTT

j_call: TRBJ1-1
clone_size: many
d_call: -
v_call: TRBV18
cdr3_aa: CASSHSKNTEAFF
cdr3_nt: TGTGCCAGCTCACACTCGAAAAACACTGAAGCTTTCTTT

j_call: TRBJ1-6
clone_size: many
d_call: -
v_call: TRBV15
cdr3_aa: CATSRDHRYPDSPLHF
cdr3_nt: TGTGCCACCAGCAGAGATCACCGCTACCCCGATTCACCCCTCCACTTT

j_call: TRBJ2-1
clone_size: -
d_call: -
v_call: TRBV12-3/TRBV12-4
cdr3_aa: CASSPRRNSYNEQFF
cdr3_nt: TGTGCCAGCAGCCCCAGGAGAAACTCCTACAATGAGCAGTTCTTC

j_call: TRBJ2-7
clone_size: many
d_call: TRBD2
v_call: TRBV9
cdr3_aa: CASSPGTSGIHEQYF
cdr3_nt: TGTGCCAGCAGCCCCGGGACTAGCGGGATCCACGAGCAGTACTTC

j_call: TRBJ2-5
clone_size: many
d_call: TRBD1
v_call: TRBV7-8
cdr3_aa: CASSLGDRGRETQYF
cdr3_nt: TGTGCCAGCAGCTTAGGGGACAGGGGACGGGAGACCCAGTACTTC

j_call: TRBJ2-5
clone_size: many
d_call: -
v_call: TRBV12-3/TRBV12-4
cdr3_aa: CASSRGLGSQETQYF
cdr3_nt: TGTGCCAGCAGCCGCGGGCTCGGGAGCCAAGAGACCCAGTACTTC

j_call: TRBJ2-1
clone_size: -
d_call: TRBD2
v_call: TRBV24-1
cdr3_aa: CATSDLRTSGRNYEQFF
cdr3_nt: TGTGCCACCAGTGATTTGCGGACTAGCGGGAGGAACTATGAGCAGTTCTTC

j_call: TRBJ2-1
clone_size: few
d_call: TRBD2
v_call: TRBV7-2
cdr3_aa: CASTEKDSRLARPYNEQFF
cdr3_nt: TGTGCCAGCACAGAGAAAGACAGTCGACTAGCCCGGCCATACAATGAGCAGTTCTTC

j_call: TRBJ2-1
clone_size: few
d_call: TRBD2
v_call: TRBV7-6
cdr3_aa: CASSLVIAGLYNEQFF
cdr3_nt: TGTGCCAGCAGCTTAGTGATAGCGGGACTGTACAATGAGCAGTTCTTC

j_call: TRBJ2-1
clone_size: many
d_call: -
v_call: TRBV12-3/TRBV12-4
cdr3_aa: CASSLVRTDNEQFF
cdr3_nt: TGTGCCAGCAGTTTAGTCAGGACTGACAATGAGCAGTTCTTC

j_call: TRBJ2-7
clone_size: -
d_call: TRBD2
v_call: TRBV6-1
cdr3_aa: CASREKRGFYEQYF
cdr3_nt: TGTGCCAGCAGAGAGAAGCGGGGGTTCTACGAGCAGTACTTC

j_call: TRBJ2-2
clone_size: many
d_call: TRBD1
v_call: TRBV5-1
cdr3_aa: CASSLEGGGETGELFF
cdr3_nt: TGCGCCAGCAGCTTGGAAGGGGGCGGTGAAACCGGGGAGCTGTTTTTT

j_call: TRBJ1-1
clone_size: many
d_call: TRBD1
v_call: TRBV9
cdr3_aa: CASSAGGGLTEAFF
cdr3_nt: TGTGCCAGCAGCGCGGGAGGGGGCTTGACTGAAGCTTTCTTT

j_call: TRBJ1-1
clone_size: -
d_call: -
v_call: TRBV2
cdr3_aa: CASNPIGGRTEAFF
cdr3_nt: TGTGCCAGCAACCCCATTGGGGGGCGGACTGAAGCTTTCTTT

j_call: TRBJ1-3
clone_size: -
d_call: -
v_call: TRBV29-1
cdr3_aa: CSVAGGFGNTIYF
cdr3_nt: TGCAGCGTTGCGGGGGGATTCGGAAACACCATATATTTT

j_call: TRBJ1-1
clone_size: many
d_call: -
v_call: TRBV28
cdr3_aa: CASSDNWNTEAFF
cdr3_nt: TGTGCCAGCAGTGACAACTGGAACACTGAAGCTTTCTTT

j_call: TRBJ2-1
clone_size: many
d_call: TRBD2
v_call: TRBV20-1
cdr3_aa: CSARALAGGNYNEQFF
cdr3_nt: TGCAGTGCTAGAGCCTTAGCGGGAGGGAACTACAATGAGCAGTTCTTC

j_call: TRBJ2-7
clone_size: few
d_call: -
v_call: TRBV7-3
cdr3_aa: CASSLDNKGEQYF
cdr3_nt: TGTGCCAGCAGCTTAGACAACAAGGGCGAGCAGTACTTC

j_call: TRBJ2-5
clone_size: many
d_call: TRBD2
v_call: TRBV12-5
cdr3_aa: CASGSRTSWETQYF
cdr3_nt: TGTGCTAGTGGTTCCCGGACTAGCTGGGAGACCCAGTACTTC

j_call: TRBJ1-5
clone_size: many
d_call: -
v_call: TRBV6-1
cdr3_aa: CASSRDSNQPQHF
cdr3_nt: TGTGCCAGCAGTCGGGACAGCAATCAGCCCCAGCATTTT

j_call: TRBJ2-1
clone_size: -
d_call: TRBD2
v_call: TRBV4-1
cdr3_aa: CASSQGLAGGINEQFF
cdr3_nt: TGCGCCAGCAGCCAAGGACTAGCGGGAGGGATTAATGAGCAGTTCTTC

j_call: TRBJ2-1
clone_size: -
d_call: -
v_call: TRBV19
cdr3_aa: CASSNHPDSYNEQFF
cdr3_nt: TGTGCCAGTAGTAACCACCCTGACAGCTACAATGAGCAGTTCTTC

j_call: TRBJ2-2
clone_size: many
d_call: TRBD2
v_call: TRBV20-1
cdr3_aa: CSAITSGSVTGELFF
cdr3_nt: TGCAGTGCTATAACTAGCGGGAGTGTCACCGGGGAGCTGTTTTTT

j_call: TRBJ2-1
clone_size: many
d_call: -
v_call: TRBV12-3/TRBV12-4
cdr3_aa: CASFGGFVGNEQFF
cdr3_nt: TGTGCCAGCTTTGGAGGGTTTGTAGGCAATGAGCAGTTCTTC

j_call: TRBJ1-2
clone_size: many
d_call: -
v_call: TRBV7-2
cdr3_aa: CASSLAVQSYYGYTF
cdr3_nt: TGTGCCAGCAGCTTAGCAGTCCAGAGCTACTATGGCTACACCTTC

j_call: TRBJ2-7
clone_size: many
d_call: -
v_call: TRBV30
cdr3_aa: CAWSVGQYYEQYF
cdr3_nt: TGTGCCTGGAGTGTAGGACAGTACTACGAGCAGTACTTC

j_call: TRBJ2-1
clone_size: -
d_call: -
v_call: TRBV11-1
cdr3_aa: CASSLRPAGSSYNEQFF
cdr3_nt: TGTGCCAGCAGCTTACGGCCGGCGGGAAGCTCCTACAATGAGCAGTTCTTC

j_call: TRBJ1-1
clone_size: many
d_call: -
v_call: TRBV7-9
cdr3_aa: CASSTLTEAFF
cdr3_nt: TGTGCCAGCAGCACACTCACTGAAGCTTTCTTT

j_call: TRBJ2-3
clone_size: few
d_call: TRBD2
v_call: TRBV10-3
cdr3_aa: CAISNPTSGRFDTQYF
cdr3_nt: TGTGCCATCAGTAACCCGACTAGCGGGAGATTTGATACGCAGTATTTT

j_call: TRBJ2-4
clone_size: -
d_call: -
v_call: TRBV20-1
cdr3_aa: CSASGRGVGIKNIQYF
cdr3_nt: TGCAGTGCTAGCGGCCGTGGAGTGGGTATTAAAAACATTCAGTACTTC

j_call: TRBJ2-7
clone_size: many
d_call: TRBD1
v_call: TRBV2
cdr3_aa: CASINPHRDRDEQYF
cdr3_nt: TGTGCCAGCATCAACCCCCACCGGGACAGGGACGAGCAGTACTTC

j_call: TRBJ2-2
clone_size: many
d_call: TRBD2
v_call: TRBV7-8
cdr3_aa: CASSLGVTSGRAGGELFF
cdr3_nt: TGTGCCAGCAGCCTAGGGGTTACTAGCGGGAGGGCCGGCGGGGAGCTGTTTTTT

j_call: TRBJ2-1
clone_size: few
d_call: -
v_call: TRBV29-1
cdr3_aa: CSVRQAPLGRQFF
cdr3_nt: TGCAGCGTGCGTCAGGCTCCCCTGGGAAGGCAGTTCTTC

j_call: TRBJ1-5
clone_size: -
d_call: -
v_call: TRBV20-1
cdr3_aa: CSATRLALLDQPQHF
cdr3_nt: TGCAGTGCGACCCGGCTGGCTTTATTAGATCAGCCCCAGCATTTT

j_call: TRBJ1-4
clone_size: few
d_call: TRBD1
v_call: TRBV6-2/TRBV6-3
cdr3_aa: CASGERQGGEEKLFF
cdr3_nt: TGTGCCAGCGGCGAACGACAGGGAGGCGAAGAAAAACTGTTTTTT

j_call: TRBJ2-4
clone_size: -
d_call: -
v_call: TRBV6-2/TRBV6-3
cdr3_aa: CASTKRGSADIQYF
cdr3_nt: TGTGCCAGCACCAAGAGGGGATCGGCTGACATTCAGTACTTC